The clone carrying this TCR beta chain was counted a single time. Its cognate antigen is unknown. These data belong to a study of vaccination and CD4 T cells after COVID-19. Treatment indicated: 10-day PBMC culture with coronavirus spike peptide pools or control peptides (ViraFEST assay). An Oncomine TCR Beta short-read assay was used to sequence the DNA from cultured CD4+ T cells. One entry per CDR3 protein, called by TCRdb with MiXCR from the PCR reads. The sample records around 16,000 distinct CDR3 sequences, around 50% being singletons. The source was CD4+ T cells from blood, cultured in vitro, collected before SARS-CoV-2 vaccination. This receptor was obtained from a human donor who had recovered from COVID-19.

In DNA, the CDR3 is TGTGCCAGCAGCCTAAAGCGGGAGTCGTACGAGCAGTACTTC. Protein: CASSLKRESYEQYF. The V call is TRBV7-8, the J call TRBJ2-7; 8 nucleotides match TRBD2. Losses at the gene ends were 5 bases for V and 4 bases for J; bases not matched to a gene: 7. The CDR3 runs to 14 residues. From germline, CDR1 is SGHVS and CDR2 FQNEAQ.